These 13 T cell receptor beta chains share one sample of origin, sequenced in a study of response to subunit inactivated influenza vaccine. TCRdb recomputed calls from the RT-PCR reads with MiXCR, one row per CDR3 protein. The sample has fewer than 350,000 distinct CDR3 sequences, 21% seen once; the top ten hold more than 8.5%. Material: PBMCs from blood, obtained around 22 months after vaccination. All receptors come from a man aged 45 to 70 who received an inactivated influenza vaccine.

This clonotype has more than one count but fewer than ten. The rearrangement links TRBV12-3 or TRBV12-4 to TRBJ1-1; 7 bases match TRBD1. Trimming removed 3 bases from V and 1 base from J; junction bases left unmatched: 8. This CDR3 comprises 16 residues. As DNA, the CDR3 is TGTGCCAGCAGTTTTAGGACCGGGACAGCGAACACTGAAGCTTTCTTT. Its protein product is CASSFRTGTANTEAFF.

There are a few counts of this clonotype. V and J are TRBV30 and TRBJ2-2; perhaps TRBD1 as D (5 bases). Germline V gives CDR1 GTSNPN, CDR2 SVGIG (reference sequence). Trimming stripped 5 bases from V and 8 bases from J, with 15 bases between. The CDR3 runs 13 residues. The CDR3 loop reads CAWQTVQGGELFF. CDR3 in DNA: TGTGCCTGGCAGACAGTCCAGGGAGGGGAGCTGTTTTTT. Variable domain in full (rest from reference TRBV30 and TRBJ2-2): SQTIHQWPATLVQPVGSPLSLECTVEGTSNPNLYWYRQAAGRGLQLLFYSVGIGQISSEVPQNLSASRPQDRQFILSSKKLLLSDSGFYLCAWQTVQGGELFFGEGSRLTVL.

In its sample, this clonotype was seen many times. This chain joins TRBV20-1 and TRBJ1-5, with a possible D match to TRBD1 (5 bases). Trimming stripped 6 bases from V and 2 bases from J, with 26 bases between. The germline V gene encodes CDR1 DFQATT and CDR2 SNEGSKA (reference sequence). The CDR3 covers 18 residues. CDR3 residues: CSANYRRGGNSGNQPQHF. CDR3 in DNA: TGCAGTGCAAATTACCGACGCGGGGGGAACAGTGGCAATCAGCCCCAGCATTTT.

There are a few counts of this clonotype. DNA for the CDR3: TGCAGCGTTGGGCAGAGACAAGAGACCCAGTACTTC. Translation: CSVGQRQETQYF. The chain uses TRBV29-1 and TRBJ2-5; D unclear. Germline assignment: CDR1 SQVTM and CDR2 ANQGSEA. Trimming pared 4 bases from V and 2 bases from J, leaving 8 bases between. The CDR3 consists of 12 residues.

This rearrangement joins TRBV18 to TRBJ2-2, with 7 positions matching TRBD2. Germline lookup yields CDR1 KGHSH and CDR2 LQKENI. V was pared by 0 bases and J by 0 bases, with 7 bases of the junction left unmatched. There are 18 residues in the CDR3. In DNA, the CDR3 is TGTGCCAGCTCACCACCCGGGAGGACACTAACGAACACCGGGGAGCTGTTTTTT. This gives the protein CASSPPGRTLTNTGELFF.

The table lists this clonotype with a count of one. This chain's CDR3 is CASSHSPTSLKAGELFF. In DNA, the CDR3 is TGCGCCAGCAGCCATTCCCCGACATCCCTTAAAGCCGGGGAGCTGTTTTTT. The chain uses TRBV4-3 and TRBJ2-2; no definite D call. The germline V gene has CDR1 LGHNA and CDR2 YSLEER. V lost 3 bases to trimming and J lost 6 bases, with 20 bases between them. The CDR3 is made up of 17 amino acids.

The genes are TRBV6-1 and TRBJ1-2; D remains ambiguous. Germline V CDR1 and CDR2: MNHNS, SASEGT. V was clipped by 2 bases and J by 0 bases, with 10 bases between them. The CDR3 contains 15 residues. CDR3 in amino acids: CASSEPGRANYGYTF. The CDR3, as DNA: TGTGCCAGCAGTGAACCAGGCCGAGCTAACTATGGCTACACCTTC.

Ten or more counts support this clonotype. The rearrangement links TRBV28 to TRBJ2-7; 12 nucleotides align to TRBD2. Germline V gives CDR1 MDHEN, CDR2 SYDVKM. The junction had 5 bases not matched to a gene; V was cut back by 5 bases and J by 6 bases. The CDR3 sequence is 14 residues long. The CDR3 nucleotides read TGTGCCAGCAGTCCTAGCGGGAGGGCGCGCGAGCAGTACTTC. It translates to CASSPSGRAREQYF.

The V gene is TRBV4-1, the J gene TRBJ2-2; 8 bases line up with TRBD1. Per the germline V gene, CDR1 is MGHRA and CDR2 is YSYEKL. Unmatched junction bases numbered 5, after V lost 4 bases and J lost 4 bases. This CDR3 region has 15 residues. CDR3 in amino acids: CASSLRTGRTGELFF. As DNA, the CDR3 is TGCGCCAGCAGCCTTAGGACAGGGCGCACCGGGGAGCTGTTTTTT.

The chain uses TRBV4-3 and TRBJ2-7, with 8 bases aligning to TRBD1. V was clipped by 0 bases and J by 6 bases; unmatched bases: 7. The germline V gene has CDR1 LGHNA and CDR2 YSLEER. This CDR3 is built from 15 residues. The chain's CDR3 is CASSQERTGRSEQYF. The CDR3 bases are TGCGCCAGCAGCCAAGAAAGGACAGGGAGAAGCGAGCAGTACTTC.

The chain combines TRBV6-2 or TRBV6-3 with TRBJ2-7; a possible D gene is TRBD1 (5 bases). Per germline, CDR1 MNHEY and CDR2 SVGEGT. Trimming stripped 2 bases from V and 3 bases from J, with 11 bases between. The CDR3 loop spans 14 amino acids. The CDR3: CASSYTGRGYEQYF. CDR3 coding DNA: TGTGCCAGCAGTTACACAGGACGAGGCTACGAGCAGTACTTC.

The rearrangement links TRBV6-5 to TRBJ2-7; D is uncertain. The germline V and J ends were trimmed by 2 bases and 1 base, with 9 bases remaining between them. Germline V gene sequence: CDR1 MNHEY, CDR2 SVGAGI. The CDR3 totals 14 residues. The CDR3 here is CASSYGLGSYEQYF. DNA for the CDR3: TGTGCCAGCAGTTACGGGCTGGGGTCCTACGAGCAGTACTTC.

This clonotype was seen only a few times. The rearrangement uses TRBV15 and TRBJ1-4; possibly TRBD1 for D (6 bases). Deletions cut 5 bases from V and 16 bases from J, with 20 bases between. There are 13 residues in the CDR3. The V gene's germline CDR1 is LNHNV and CDR2 YYDKDF (reference sequence). CDR3 protein: CATSAQGANHRFF. Here the CDR3 DNA reads TGTGCCACCAGCGCACAGGGCGCGAACCACCGGTTTTTT.